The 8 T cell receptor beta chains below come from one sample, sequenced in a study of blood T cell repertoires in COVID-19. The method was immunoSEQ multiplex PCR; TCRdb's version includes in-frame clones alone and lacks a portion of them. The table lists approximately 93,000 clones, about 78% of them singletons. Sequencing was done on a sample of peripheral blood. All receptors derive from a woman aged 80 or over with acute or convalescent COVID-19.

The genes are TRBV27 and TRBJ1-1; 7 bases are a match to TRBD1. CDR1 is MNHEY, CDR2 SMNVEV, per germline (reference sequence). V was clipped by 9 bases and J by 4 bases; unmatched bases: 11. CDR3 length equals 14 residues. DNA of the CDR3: TGTGCCAGTGGCAACAGGGGTAGGGGCACTGAAGCTTTCTTT. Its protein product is CASGNRGRGTEAFF.

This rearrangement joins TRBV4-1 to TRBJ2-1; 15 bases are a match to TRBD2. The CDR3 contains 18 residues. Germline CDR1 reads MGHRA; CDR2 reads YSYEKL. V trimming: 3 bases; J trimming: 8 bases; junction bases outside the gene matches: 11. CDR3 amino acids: CASSQLGTSGGMVDEQFF. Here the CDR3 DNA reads TGCGCCAGCAGCCAGCTGGGGACTAGCGGGGGGATGGTGGATGAGCAGTTCTTC.

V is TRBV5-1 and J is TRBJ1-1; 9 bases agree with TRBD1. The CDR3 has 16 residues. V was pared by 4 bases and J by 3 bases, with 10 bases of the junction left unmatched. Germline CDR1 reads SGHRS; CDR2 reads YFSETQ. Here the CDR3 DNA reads TGCGCCAGCAGCGACCACAGGGGGCCGGCGGACACTGAAGCTTTCTTT. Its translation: CASSDHRGPADTEAFF.

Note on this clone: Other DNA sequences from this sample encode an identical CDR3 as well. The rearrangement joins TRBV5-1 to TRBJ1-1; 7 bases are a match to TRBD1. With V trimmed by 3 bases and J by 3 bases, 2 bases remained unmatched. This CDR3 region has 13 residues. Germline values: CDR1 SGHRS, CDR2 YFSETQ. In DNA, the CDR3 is TGCGCCAGCAGCTCCAGGGGGGACACTGAAGCTTTCTTT. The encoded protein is CASSSRGDTEAFF.

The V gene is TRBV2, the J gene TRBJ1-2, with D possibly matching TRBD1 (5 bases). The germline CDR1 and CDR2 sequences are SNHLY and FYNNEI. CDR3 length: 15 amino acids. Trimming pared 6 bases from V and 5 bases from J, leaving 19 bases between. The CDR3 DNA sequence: TGTGCCAGCAGCCTCCGGGACTTGGCCTTATATGGCTACACCTTC. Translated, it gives CASSLRDLALYGYTF.

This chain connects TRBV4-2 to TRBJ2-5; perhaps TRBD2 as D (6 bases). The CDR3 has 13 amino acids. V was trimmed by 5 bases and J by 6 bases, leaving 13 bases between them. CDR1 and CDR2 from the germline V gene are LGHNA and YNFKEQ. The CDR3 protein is CASSSKEGKTQYF. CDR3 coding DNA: TGTGCCAGCAGCTCCAAGGAGGGTAAGACCCAGTACTTC.

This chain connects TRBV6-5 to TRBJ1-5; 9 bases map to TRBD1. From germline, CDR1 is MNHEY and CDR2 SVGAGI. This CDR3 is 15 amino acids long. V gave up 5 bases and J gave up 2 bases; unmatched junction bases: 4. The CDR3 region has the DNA TGTGCCAGCAGTCGGACAGGGGAAGGCAATCAGCCCCAGCATTTT. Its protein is CASSRTGEGNQPQHF.

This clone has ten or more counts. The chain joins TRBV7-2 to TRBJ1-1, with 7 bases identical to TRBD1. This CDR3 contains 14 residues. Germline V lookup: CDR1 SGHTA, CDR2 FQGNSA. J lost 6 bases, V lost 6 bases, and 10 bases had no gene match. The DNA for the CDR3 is TGTGCCAGCAGTCCCGGACAGGAATTCTCTGAAGCTTTCTTT. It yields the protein CASSPGQEFSEAFF. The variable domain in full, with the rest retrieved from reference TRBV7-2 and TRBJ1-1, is GAGVSQSPSNKVTEKGKDVELRCDPISGHTALYWYRQSLGQGLEFLIYFQGNSAPDKSGLPSDRFSAERTGGSVSTLTIQRTQQEDSAVYLCASSPGQEFSEAFFGQGTRLTVV.